This T cell receptor (beta chain) is drawn from a study of human T cells and chemical hapten exposure. At the level of the study: The study traced per-sample TCR yield variation mainly to small differences in pooled library volumes.

Unique molecular identifiers were affixed to discrete cDNA molecules within the library. TCRdb itself ran the RACE reads through MiXCR, one entry per CDR3 protein. The sample lists roughly 34,000 distinct CDR3 sequences, about 9.4% occurring once. This clonotype was detected ten times or more. Time point meaning: pre-sensitization, week 0. The treatment was: therapeutic diphenylcyclopropenone sensitization with weekly scalp DPC. The starting material, unfractionated whole blood, was used for total RNA extraction. The study enrolled 18 to 70-year-old alopecia patients suitable for DPC. This TCR was recovered from a man between 50 and 59 years old with alopecia areata. Some clones in this sample may be carry-over from other donors' samples. The starting material was whole blood, obtained in connection with sensitization to the hapten diphenylcyclopropenone (DPC).

DNA for the CDR3: TGTGCCAGCAGCCCCCACGGGGGCGAGCAGTACTTC. Amino acid sequence: CASSPHGGEQYF. The V gene is TRBV9, the J gene TRBJ2-7; possibly TRBD2 for D (6 bases). Germline V gives CDR1 SGDLS, CDR2 YYNGEE. CDR3 length: 12 residues. V gave up 4 bases and J gave up 6 bases, with 11 bases separating them. The full variable domain, with the rest looked up from reference TRBV9 and TRBJ2-7, is DSGVTQTPKHLITATGQRVTLRCSPRSGDLSVYWYQQSLDQGLQFLIQYYNGEERAKGNILERFSAQQFPDLHSELNLSSLELGDSALYFCASSPHGGEQYFGPGTRLTVT.